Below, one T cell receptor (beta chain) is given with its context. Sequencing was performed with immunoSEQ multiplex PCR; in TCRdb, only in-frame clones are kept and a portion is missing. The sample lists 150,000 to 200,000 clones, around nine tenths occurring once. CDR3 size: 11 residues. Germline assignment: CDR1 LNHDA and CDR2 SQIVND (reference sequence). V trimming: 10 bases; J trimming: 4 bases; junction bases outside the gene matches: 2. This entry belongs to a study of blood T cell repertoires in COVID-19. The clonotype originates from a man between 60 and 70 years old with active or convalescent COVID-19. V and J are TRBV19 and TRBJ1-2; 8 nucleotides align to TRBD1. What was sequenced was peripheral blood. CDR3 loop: CATGTGYGYTF. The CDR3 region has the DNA TGTGCCACCGGGACAGGCTATGGCTACACCTTC. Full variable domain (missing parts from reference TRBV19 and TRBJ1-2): DGGITQSPKYLFRKEGQNVTLSCEQNLNHDAMYWYRQDPGQGLRLIYYSQIVNDFQKGDIAEGYSVSREKKESFPLTVTSAQKNPTAFYLCATGTGYGYTFGSGTRLTVV.